These 16 T cell receptor beta chains were all obtained from the same sample, sequenced in a study of blood T cell repertoires in COVID-19. Using immunoSEQ multiplex PCR, the repertoire was profiled, and TCRdb retains in-frame clones only, with some absent. The repertoire holds approximately 350,000 clones, 90% to 95% seen once, with less than 3.5% in the top ten. The sequenced sample consisted of peripheral blood. The receptors were sampled from a woman in her late teens or twenties who had recovered from COVID-19.

This chain connects TRBV7-2 to TRBJ1-2; tentatively, D is TRBD1 (6 bases). This CDR3 spans 13 amino acids. CDR1 SGHTA and CDR2 FQGNSA come from the germline V gene. Trimming shortened V by 0 bases and J by 7 bases, and 9 bases separated the two germline ends. The chain's CDR3 is CASSLAQGFGYTF. In DNA, the CDR3 is TGTGCCAGCAGCTTAGCGCAGGGGTTTGGCTACACCTTC.

V is TRBV4-3 and J is TRBJ1-2, with 10 bases fitting TRBD1. The J segment lost 9 bases and the V segment lost 0 bases, leaving 10 bases of the junction unmatched. This CDR3 comprises 16 residues. Germline lookup yields CDR1 LGHNA and CDR2 YSLEER. In DNA form, the CDR3 reads TGCGCCAGCAGCCAAGATGTAAGGACAGGGGGTTTACGCTACACCTTC. This gives the protein CASSQDVRTGGLRYTF.

The V gene is TRBV5-1, the J gene TRBJ2-5; the match to TRBD2 covers 7 bases. The CDR3 has 15 amino acids. Trimming took 4 bases from V and 5 from J; bases not matched to a gene: 11. Per the germline V gene, CDR1 is SGHRS and CDR2 is YFSETQ. As DNA, the CDR3 is TGCGCCAGCAGCGTTCAGGGACTACCCTCCGAGACCCAGTACTTC. Its translation: CASSVQGLPSETQYF.

A word on this clone: At the DNA level, this CDR3 is encoded by other sequences in the same sample as well. The chain has TRBV27 and TRBJ2-1, with D perhaps matching TRBD2 (5 bases). This CDR3 is built from 13 residues. V was pared by 0 bases and J by 7 bases, with 7 bases between. Germline CDR1 MNHEY, CDR2 SMNVEV (reference sequence). The CDR3 sequence is CASSLSRANEQFF. The CDR3 DNA sequence: TGTGCCAGCAGTTTATCGAGGGCGAATGAGCAGTTCTTC.

This sequence joins TRBV5-1 and TRBJ2-3, with TRBD2 identical over 8 bases. The CDR3 has 17 amino acids. Trimming removed 4 bases from V and 5 bases from J; junction bases left unmatched: 15. CDR1 and CDR2 (germline): SGHRS, YFSETQ. CDR3: CASSVLPGLGVQDTQYF. CDR3 nucleotides: TGCGCCAGCAGCGTCTTACCGGGACTAGGGGTCCAAGATACGCAGTATTTT.

As for this clone: The same CDR3 is also encoded by other DNA sequences in this sample. This chain connects TRBV21-1 to TRBJ2-7; the table's D call, TRBD2, has no DNA check behind it. TRBV21-1 constitutes a pseudogene. The CDR3 consists of 13 residues. This chain's CDR3 is CASSKALDYEQYV. Here the CDR3 DNA reads TGTGCCAGCAGCAAAGCGCTAGACTACGAGCAGTATGTC.

The chain has TRBV19 and TRBJ1-5, with 7 bases fitting TRBD1. The J segment lost 4 bases and the V segment lost 5 bases, leaving 14 bases of the junction unmatched. There are 17 residues in the CDR3. Germline V gives CDR1 LNHDA, CDR2 SQIVND (reference sequence). CDR3: CASSDYWSVTGNQPQHF. The CDR3, as DNA: TGTGCCAGTAGTGATTATTGGTCCGTGACAGGGAATCAGCCCCAGCATTTT.

The chain combines TRBV15 with TRBJ2-1, with D unresolved. Trimming removed 1 base at V and 0 bases at J, with 10 bases between. The CDR3 extends over 16 amino acids. Germline loops: CDR1 LNHNV, CDR2 YYDKDF (reference sequence). This CDR3 is CATSRVTGRSYNEQFF. The CDR3 DNA is TGTGCCACCAGCAGAGTTACGGGTCGCTCCTACAATGAGCAGTTCTTC.

The chain combines TRBV6-2 or TRBV6-3 with TRBJ1-2, with D unresolved. Germline lookup yields CDR1 MNHEY and CDR2 SVGEGT. The CDR3 runs to 12 residues. V was pared by 4 bases and J by 4 bases, with 7 bases between. The CDR3 region is CASSFQIYGYTF. CDR3 DNA sequence: TGTGCCAGCAGTTTTCAGATCTATGGCTACACCTTC.

This chain uses TRBV7-2 with TRBJ1-1; TRBD1 matches 7 bases. Germline-derived CDR1 and CDR2 are SGHTA and FQGNSA. Trimming took 5 bases from V and 5 from J; bases not matched to a gene: 14. This CDR3 has 16 residues. CDR3 residues: CASSDRDSPLLTEAFF. The CDR3 nucleotides are TGTGCCAGCAGCGATCGGGACAGCCCCCTGTTGACTGAAGCTTTCTTT.

This clone was observed a few times. CDR3 loop: CASSVGTSPYNEQFF. The CDR3 DNA sequence: TGTGCCAGCAGCGTAGGGACTAGCCCCTACAATGAGCAGTTCTTC. The genes are TRBV9 and TRBJ2-1; 8 nucleotides align to TRBD2. This CDR3 is built from 15 residues. V lost 0 bases to trimming and J lost 2 bases; unmatched junction nucleotides: 1. Germline V gene sequence: CDR1 SGDLS, CDR2 YYNGEE.

The chain couples TRBV10-1 to TRBJ1-5; no definite D call. This CDR3 has 15 amino acids. Germline V CDR1 and CDR2: WNHNN, SYGVQD (reference sequence). V was clipped by 0 bases and J by 4 bases, with 10 bases between them. The CDR3 nucleotides are TGCGCCAGCAGTGAGTCTGGAGGGATTAATCAGCCCCAGCATTTT. Protein sequence: CASSESGGINQPQHF.

The chain is built from TRBV27 and TRBJ1-5; D unclear. The CDR3 loop spans 13 amino acids. Germline CDR1 and CDR2: MNHEY and SMNVEV (reference sequence). Trimming shortened V by 2 bases and J by 7 bases, and 9 bases separated the two germline ends. The CDR3 coding sequence is TGTGCCAGCAGTTTAGGAGGGTCCCAGCCCCAGCATTTT. It codes for CASSLGGSQPQHF.

V and J are TRBV2 and TRBJ2-2, with TRBD1 identical over 7 bases. V lost 6 bases and J lost 3; bases outside the gene matches: 10. CDR1 and CDR2 (germline): SNHLY, FYNNEI. CDR3 size: 16 residues. CDR3 protein: CASSRYRGRDTGELFF. In nucleotides, the CDR3 is TGTGCCAGCAGCCGTTACAGGGGTAGGGACACCGGGGAGCTGTTTTTT.

The genes are TRBV10-3 and TRBJ2-7; 7 nucleotides align to TRBD1. This CDR3 spans 14 amino acids. The V segment lost 2 bases and the J segment 2 bases; nucleotides outside the gene matches: 3. Germline V gives CDR1 ENHRY, CDR2 SYGVKD. Here the CDR3 reads CAISEGTETYEQYV. DNA for the CDR3: TGTGCCATCAGTGAGGGGACAGAAACCTACGAGCAGTACGTC.

This clone was detected only once. The V gene is TRBV18, the J gene TRBJ2-3; TRBD2 matches 10 bases. The V gene's germline CDR1 is KGHSH and CDR2 LQKENI. Losses at the gene ends were 6 bases for V and 2 bases for J; bases not matched to a gene: 11. The CDR3 extends over 17 amino acids. The CDR3: CASSSGWTSGDTDTQYF. The CDR3 DNA follows: TGTGCCAGCTCTTCGGGCTGGACTAGCGGCGACACAGATACGCAGTATTTT.